A single sample is the source of the 16 T cell receptor beta chains below, sequenced in a study of T cells in Graves' hyperthyroidism and ophthalmopathy. Researchers amplified the TCR beta CDR3 regions from RNA transcripts. Initially, a first-round RT-PCR of the TCR CDR3 employed the HTBI primer set. From the multiplex PCR reads, TCRdb called clonotypes with MiXCR, one entry per CDR3 protein. The sample lists about 500,000 distinct CDR3 sequences, roughly 17% seen once, with approximately 20% in the top ten. The source material was blood. The receptors shown here come from a woman under 30 with Graves' hyperthyroidism.

In its sample, this clonotype was seen many times. The rearrangement joins TRBV28 to TRBJ1-2; D unclear. This CDR3 comprises 14 residues. V was pared by 3 bases and J by 4 bases, with 12 bases between. Germline CDR1 MDHEN, CDR2 SYDVKM. This chain's CDR3 is CASSLSGIVYGYTF. CDR3 DNA sequence: TGTGCCAGCAGTTTGTCCGGGATCGTCTATGGCTACACCTTC.

The chain has TRBV5-6 and TRBJ2-1; 9 bases fit TRBD1. The V gene's germline CDR1 is SGHDT and CDR2 YYEEEE. CDR3 length equals 15 residues. V shed 4 bases, J shed 9 bases, and the junction held 11 bases outside the gene matches. The CDR3 region is CASSDRDRVLREQFF. CDR3 DNA sequence: TGTGCCAGCAGCGACCGGGACAGGGTACTGCGTGAGCAGTTCTTC.

The rearrangement joins TRBV14 to TRBJ2-4; 8 bases line up with TRBD2. The junction had 6 bases not matched to a gene; V was cut back by 4 bases and J by 7 bases. The CDR3 consists of 14 residues. The germline V gene has CDR1 SGHDN and CDR2 FVKESK. The CDR3, as DNA: TGTGCCAGCAGCCCAATCGGGGGGGAGAACATTCAGTACTTC. Its protein is CASSPIGGENIQYF.

This clonotype was seen a handful of times. The gene calls are TRBV25-1 and TRBJ2-1; 7 bases are a match to TRBD2. CDR1 MGHDK and CDR2 SYGVNS come from the germline V gene. The length of the CDR3 is 14 residues. Trimming took 1 base from V and 6 from J; bases not matched to a gene: 3. The CDR3 coding sequence is TGTGCCAGCAGTGAATGGGAGGGCTCCAATGAGCAGTTCTTC. Its protein is CASSEWEGSNEQFF.

This clonotype was seen repeatedly, ten times or more. V and J are TRBV12-3 or TRBV12-4 and TRBJ2-1, with 10 bases fitting TRBD2. V trimming: 6 bases; J trimming: 5 bases; junction bases outside the gene matches: 4. CDR3 length: 14 amino acids. The CDR3 DNA sequence: TGTGCCAGCAGCGAGCGGGGGGGTAACAATGAGCAGTTCTTC. Translated: CASSERGGNNEQFF.

This clonotype was recorded at least ten times. This chain joins TRBV11-2 and TRBJ2-1, with D unclear. V lost 0 bases and J lost 8, with 20 bases in between. Germline values: CDR1 SGHAT, CDR2 FQNNGV. The CDR3 runs 17 residues. The CDR3 DNA reads TGTGCCAGCAGCTTAGAGGTGGGAATACCCACCTCGCATGAGCAGTTCTTC. Translated, it gives CASSLEVGIPTSHEQFF.

In this sample, this clonotype turned up many times. The chain employs TRBV12-3 or TRBV12-4 and TRBJ2-1, with 8 nucleotides matching TRBD2. The trim removed 6 bases at V and 2 bases at J, leaving 3 bases unmatched. The CDR3 sequence is 14 residues long. The CDR3 DNA is TGTGCCAGCAGACTCGGGGGGGCCTACAATGAGCAGTTCTTC. This gives the protein CASRLGGAYNEQFF.

This clonotype was counted only a few times. The chain carries TRBV7-9 and TRBJ2-7, with D perhaps matching TRBD2 (7 bases). CDR1 and CDR2 from the germline V gene are SEHNR and FQNEAQ (reference sequence). The V gene lost 5 bases and the J gene lost 2 bases, with 19 bases spanning the gap. The CDR3 is 16 residues long. CDR3 amino acids: CASSPPAGAVPYEQYF. CDR3 nucleotides: TGTGCCAGCAGCCCCCCGGCGGGGGCGGTACCCTACGAGCAGTACTTC.

The rearrangement joins TRBV12-3 or TRBV12-4 to TRBJ1-2; TRBD1 is a possible D gene (5 bases). Trimming left V 8 bases short and J 6 bases short, with 13 bases between. CDR3 size: 12 residues. This chain's CDR3 is CASGWGSDGYTF. CDR3 nucleotides: TGTGCCAGCGGCTGGGGGAGCGATGGCTACACCTTC.

The CDR3 nucleotides are TGTGCCAGCAGTTTAGGGAGACTAGCGGGCCGGCTCAGCGGGGAGCTGTTTTTT. As protein: CASSLGRLAGRLSGELFF. The chain recombines TRBV28 with TRBJ2-2; 10 bases fit TRBD2. The germline V gene has CDR1 MDHEN and CDR2 SYDVKM. With 2 bases clipped from V and 7 bases from J, the junction kept 13 bases outside the gene matches. This CDR3 contains 18 residues.

This clonotype has at least ten counts. The rearrangement links TRBV7-2 to TRBJ1-6; maybe TRBD1 (6 bases). Germline V gives CDR1 SGHTA, CDR2 FQGNSA. The CDR3 has 16 residues. Trimming stripped 3 bases from V and 0 bases from J, with 9 bases between. CDR3 nucleotides: TGTGCCAGCAGCTTGAGGGGGAGCTCCTATAATTCACCCCTCCACTTT. Translation gives CASSLRGSSYNSPLHF.

This clonotype occurred a few times. The chain joins TRBV6-1 to TRBJ2-2, with D perhaps matching TRBD1 (5 bases). The CDR3 contains 13 residues. Germline assignment: CDR1 MNHNS and CDR2 SASEGT. V lost 6 bases and J lost 7, with 12 bases in between. In DNA form, the CDR3 reads TGTGCCAGCAGCACCAGGCAGGGCGGGGAGCTGTTTTTT. Translation gives CASSTRQGGELFF.

This clonotype showed up many times. This chain joins TRBV12-3 or TRBV12-4 and TRBJ1-1, with 7 bases fitting TRBD1. The CDR3 is 14 residues long. The J segment lost 6 bases and the V segment lost 4 bases, leaving 8 bases of the junction unmatched. CDR3 in amino acids: CASSSRGGWAEAFF. The CDR3 DNA is TGTGCCAGCAGTTCCAGAGGGGGCTGGGCTGAAGCTTTCTTT.

This clonotype was counted ten times or more. This chain connects TRBV11-2 to TRBJ1-1; possibly TRBD1 for D (5 bases). Germline assignment: CDR1 SGHAT and CDR2 FQNNGV. This CDR3 spans 14 amino acids. V gave up 0 bases and J gave up 1 base, with 6 bases separating them. CDR3 bases: TGTGCCAGCAGCTTAGAAGGGGCGAACACTGAAGCTTTCTTT. Its protein product is CASSLEGANTEAFF. Looking up the rest from reference TRBV11-2 and TRBJ1-1 gives the full variable domain: EAGVAQSPRYKIIEKRQSVAFWCNPISGHATLYWYQQILGQGPKLLIQFQNNGVVDDSQLPKDRFSAERLKGVDSTLKIQPAKLEDSAVYLCASSLEGANTEAFFGQGTRLTVV.

The chain joins TRBV6-1 to TRBJ1-5; 7 positions match TRBD1. Germline assignment: CDR1 MNHNS and CDR2 SASEGT. The J segment lost 9 bases and the V segment lost 1 base, leaving 9 bases of the junction unmatched. The CDR3 is 15 amino acids. CDR3 sequence (DNA): TGTGCCAGCAGTGAAGTCGGGACAGCCTGGGGGCCCCAGCATTTT. Translated: CASSEVGTAWGPQHF.

At least ten counts were recorded for this clonotype. The chain is built from TRBV7-9 and TRBJ1-2; 8 nucleotides match TRBD1. This CDR3 is built from 15 residues. The V segment lost 5 bases and the J segment 4 bases; nucleotides outside the gene matches: 9. In germline, CDR1 is SEHNR, CDR2 FQNEAQ (reference sequence). The CDR3 nucleotides read TGTGCCAGCAGCCAATTGGGACAGGACTTCTATGGCTACACCTTC. It translates to CASSQLGQDFYGYTF.